This record concerns one TCR beta chain sequence. Which antigen it targets is not known. Per-base quality was not reported, and no clone a single base away is much larger than it. These data come from a study of tumor-infiltrating lymphocytes in localized non-small cell lung cancer (dated by TCRdb to the early 2020s). Notes on the research overall: The cohort included patients whose samples were collected after neoadjuvant chemotherapy, as well as both smokers and never-smokers and several histologies. From each patient came resected tumor tissue plus uninvolved lung tissue from that same patient, and the uninvolved lung tissue was described as non-adjacent to the tumor. The paired tumor versus uninvolved lung comparison of immunoSEQ T-cell fraction included a few dozen patients. Flow cytometry, multiplex immunofluorescence, RNA-seq, exome sequencing and proteomics were applied to the same patients as TCR sequencing, which was one of several integrated assays. In total, the ICON cohort consisted of some 160 surgical patients with localized non-small cell lung cancer who had their tumors resected. Results and caveats for the whole study, not just this receptor: TCR-derived T-cell fraction did not differ between the flow cytometry-defined immunotypes IM1 (good prognosis) and IM2 (poor prognosis). Recurrence-free survival showed no association with tumor T-cell fraction measured by TCR sequencing (p = 0.61). Since assay coverage differed from patient to patient depending on how much tissue was available, TCR sequencing was done for only a subset of the cohort. Because different assays used different pieces of the same tissue, intratumor heterogeneity could not be separated from technical variation. Consistent with immunofluorescence CD3 counts, TCRbeta sequencing supported greater T cell infiltration in tumors than in uninvolved lung tissue.

CDR1 and CDR2, per the germline V gene, are SGHVS and FQNEAQ. The germline V and J ends show losses of 0 bases and 2 bases respectively, and no gene match explains 2 bases of the junction. The CDR3 runs 17 amino acids, cysteine and phenylalanine included. This entry keeps only the CDR3 DNA: 51 bases, framed from base 1. The first patient joined ICON in the first half of 2016, and enrollment wrapped up when the last patient was enrolled in September 2018. From a subcohort of some 76 patients, fresh tumor and matched uninvolved tissue were collected for in-depth immune analyses, including TCR sequencing. No cell sorting was done, and TCR sequencing was instead run on DNA isolated from bulk tissue. The T-cell fraction in tumor and uninvolved lung tissue was obtained from TCR sequencing using the immunoSEQ assay. The original methods were these. In the survival analysis, patients were divided into a high T-cell fraction group (upper tertile) and a low T-cell fraction group (lower two tertiles), and the two groups were compared using a log-rank test. Paired tumor versus uninvolved lung differences in T-cell fraction were tested with a signed-rank test. The table was pulled from immuneACCESS by TCRdb, which kept in-frame rearrangements only. Such tables lose some clones; where checked, under half of the loss comes from unresolved V genes, and the rest has no known cause. The V and J calls and clone size are taken from that table; D and trimming were inferred from the DNA. This sample gives about 14,000 clones in total; 75% of them show up just once. The top ten clonotypes cover about 4% of the sample.

The source of this sequence is a human donor with non-small cell lung cancer. The rearrangement combines TRBV7-8 with TRBJ2-5, and 14 junction bases match TRBD2. Sequenced material: lung tumor tissue. The sequence in DNA is TGTGCCAGCAGCTTAGCGGGACTAGCGGGAGTACAAGAGACCCAGTACTTC. This is translated as CASSLAGLAGVQETQYF. Full variable domain (CDR3 extended with the reference TRBV7-8 and TRBJ2-5 proteins): GAGVSQSPRYKVAKRGQDVALRCDPISGHVSLFWYQQALGQGPEFLTYFQNEAQLDKSGLPSDRFFAERPEGSVSTLKIQRTQQEDSAVYLCASSLAGLAGVQETQYFGPGTRLLVL.